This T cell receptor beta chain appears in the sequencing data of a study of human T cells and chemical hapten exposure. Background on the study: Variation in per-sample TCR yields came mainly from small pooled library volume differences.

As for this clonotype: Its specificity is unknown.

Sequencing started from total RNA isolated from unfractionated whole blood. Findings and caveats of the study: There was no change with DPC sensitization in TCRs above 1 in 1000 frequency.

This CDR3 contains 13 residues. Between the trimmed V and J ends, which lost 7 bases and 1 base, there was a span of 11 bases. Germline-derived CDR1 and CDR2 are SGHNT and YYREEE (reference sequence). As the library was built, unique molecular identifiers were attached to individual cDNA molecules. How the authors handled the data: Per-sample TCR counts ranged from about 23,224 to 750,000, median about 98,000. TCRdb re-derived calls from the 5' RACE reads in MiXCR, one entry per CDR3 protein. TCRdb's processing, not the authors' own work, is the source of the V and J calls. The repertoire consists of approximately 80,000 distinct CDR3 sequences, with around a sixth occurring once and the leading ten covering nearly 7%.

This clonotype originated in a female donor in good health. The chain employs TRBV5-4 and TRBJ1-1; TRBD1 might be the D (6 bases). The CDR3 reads CASGDIPNTEAFF. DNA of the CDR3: TGTGCCAGCGGGGACATACCGAACACTGAAGCTTTCTTT.